These T cell receptor beta chains were read from a single sample in a study of beta chain features in type 1 diabetes. TCRdb keeps only in-frame clones here, not all; method: immunoSEQ multiplex PCR. The table has some 250,000 clones, 25% to 35% seen once; the top ten hold about 3.9%. Sample: central memory CD4+ T cells from blood. The receptors come from a man aged 25-45 years in good health. Both conserved end residues are part of each CDR3.

v_call: TRBV4-1
j_call: TRBJ2-7
cdr3_aa: CASSQDGRAYEQYF

v_call: TRBV4-3
j_call: TRBJ1-3
cdr3_aa: CASSQEGTAGNTIYF

v_call: TRBV29-1
j_call: TRBJ2-5
cdr3_aa: CSVVKSGRAETQYF

v_call: TRBV7-2
j_call: TRBJ2-1
cdr3_aa: CASSLARTSNNEQFF

v_call: TRBV5-1
j_call: TRBJ2-3
cdr3_aa: CASSFGGSTDTQYF

v_call: TRBV30
j_call: TRBJ1-1
cdr3_aa: CALDRPKGEAFF

v_call: TRBV7-9
j_call: TRBJ2-6
cdr3_aa: CASSPRVTAGANVLTF

v_call: TRBV7-9
j_call: TRBJ1-2
cdr3_aa: CASSVYTGPRTF

v_call: TRBV7-2
j_call: TRBJ2-3
cdr3_aa: CASSPFMETQYF

v_call: TRBV5-4
j_call: TRBJ2-5
cdr3_aa: CASSLDGGGETQYF

v_call: TRBV7-9
j_call: TRBJ2-4
cdr3_aa: CASSLATTKNIQYF

v_call: TRBV15
j_call: TRBJ2-3
cdr3_aa: CATSRDAEDTQYF

v_call: TRBV29-1
j_call: TRBJ2-3
cdr3_aa: CSVGGVAGEGTDTQYF

v_call: TRBV2
j_call: TRBJ2-1
cdr3_aa: CASRDRELYNEQFF

v_call: TRBV18
j_call: TRBJ2-7
cdr3_aa: CASSPGYEQYF

v_call: TRBV2
j_call: TRBJ1-2
cdr3_aa: CASSQVGHLYGYTF

v_call: TRBV4-1
j_call: TRBJ2-5
cdr3_aa: CASSQAGGEETQYF

v_call: TRBV30
j_call: TRBJ2-5
cdr3_aa: CAWSLAGETQYF

v_call: TRBV30
j_call: TRBJ2-5
cdr3_aa: CAWSVLAGGAETQYF

v_call: TRBV4-3
j_call: TRBJ2-2
cdr3_aa: CASSQGREVTGELFF

v_call: TRBV4-2
j_call: TRBJ2-1
cdr3_aa: CASSQDPPTASHNEQFF

v_call: TRBV5-4
j_call: TRBJ1-2
cdr3_aa: CASSLGFQDYGYTF